The present TCR beta chain was sequenced within a study of spatial heterogeneity in lung cancer. Broader study findings: There were more appearances of ubiquitous expanded tumor TCRs in blood at resection than at follow-up.

The time point is: sample taken at primary tumor resection. A note on this clonotype: The antigen is undetermined.

The CDR3 is 15 amino acids. The junction had 5 bases not matched to a gene; V was cut back by 1 base and J by 4 bases. Each CDR3 protein gets one entry after TCRdb re-called the 5' RACE reads with MiXCR. Of 85,000 to 100,000 distinct CDR3 sequences in the sample, approximately 12% were seen once. Specimen: PBMCs, collected at surgery. This sequence originates from a male donor with early-stage non-small cell lung cancer. The rearrangement uses TRBV12-3 or TRBV12-4 and TRBJ2-7; 9 nucleotides align to TRBD2. CDR3 nucleotide sequence: TGTGCCAGCAGTTTAGTAGCGGGAGCAGGGTACGAGCAGTACTTC. Its translation: CASSLVAGAGYEQYF.